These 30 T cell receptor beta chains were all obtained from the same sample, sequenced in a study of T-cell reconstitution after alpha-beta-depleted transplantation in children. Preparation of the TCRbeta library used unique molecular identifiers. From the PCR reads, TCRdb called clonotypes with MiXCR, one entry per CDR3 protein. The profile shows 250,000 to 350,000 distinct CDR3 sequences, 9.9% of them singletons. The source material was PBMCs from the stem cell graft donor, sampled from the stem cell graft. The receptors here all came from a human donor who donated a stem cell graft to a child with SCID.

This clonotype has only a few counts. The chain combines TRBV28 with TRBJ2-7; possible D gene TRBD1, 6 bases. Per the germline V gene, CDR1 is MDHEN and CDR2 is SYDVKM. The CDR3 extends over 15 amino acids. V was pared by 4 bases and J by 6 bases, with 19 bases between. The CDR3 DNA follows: TGTGCCAGCAGTTCCCCATGGACAGCCCCTATCGAGCAGTACTTC. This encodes CASSSPWTAPIEQYF. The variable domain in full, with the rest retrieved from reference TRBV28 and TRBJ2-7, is DVKVTQSSRYLVKRTGEKVFLECVQDMDHENMFWYRQDPGLGLRLIYFSYDVKMKEKGDIPEGYSVSREKKERFSLILESASTNQTSMYLCASSSPWTAPIEQYFGPGTRLTVT.

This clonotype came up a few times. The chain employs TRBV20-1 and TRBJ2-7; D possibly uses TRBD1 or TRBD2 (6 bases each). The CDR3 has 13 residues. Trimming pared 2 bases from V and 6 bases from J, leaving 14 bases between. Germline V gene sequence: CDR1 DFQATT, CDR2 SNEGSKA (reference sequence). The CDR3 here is CSARTEGGLEQYF. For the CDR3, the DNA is TGCAGTGCTAGAACGGAAGGGGGGCTCGAGCAGTACTTC.

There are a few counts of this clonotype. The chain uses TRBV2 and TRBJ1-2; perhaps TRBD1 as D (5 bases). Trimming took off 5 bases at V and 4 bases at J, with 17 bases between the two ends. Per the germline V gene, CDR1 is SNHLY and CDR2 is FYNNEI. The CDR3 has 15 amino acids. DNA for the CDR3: TGTGCCAGCAGTCGACGGTCAGGGATAAGCTATGGCTACACCTTC. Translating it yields CASSRRSGISYGYTF.

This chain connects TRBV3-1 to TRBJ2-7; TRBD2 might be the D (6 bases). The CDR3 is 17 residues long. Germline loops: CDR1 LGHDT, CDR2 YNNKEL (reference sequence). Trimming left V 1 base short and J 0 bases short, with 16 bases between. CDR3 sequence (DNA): TGTGCCAGCAGCCAAGGACGACTAGGGGAGATCTCCTACGAGCAGTACTTC. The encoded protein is CASSQGRLGEISYEQYF.

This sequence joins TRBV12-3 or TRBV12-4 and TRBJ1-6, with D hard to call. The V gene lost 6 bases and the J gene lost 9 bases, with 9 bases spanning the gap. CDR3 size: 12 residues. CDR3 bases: TGTGCCAGCAGGGATATCAGTTCACCCCTCCACTTT. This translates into CASRDISSPLHF.

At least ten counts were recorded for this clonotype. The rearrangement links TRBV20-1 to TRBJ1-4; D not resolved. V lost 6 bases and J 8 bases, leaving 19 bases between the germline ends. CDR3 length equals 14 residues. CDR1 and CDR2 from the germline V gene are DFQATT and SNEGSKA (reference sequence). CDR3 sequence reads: CSAWSPRSVEKLFF. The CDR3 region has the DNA TGCAGTGCGTGGTCCCCTAGATCGGTAGAAAAACTGTTTTTT.

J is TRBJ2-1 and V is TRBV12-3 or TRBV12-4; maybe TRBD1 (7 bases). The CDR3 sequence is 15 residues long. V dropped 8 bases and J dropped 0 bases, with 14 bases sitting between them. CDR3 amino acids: CASLGRDSSYNEQFF. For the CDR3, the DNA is TGTGCCAGCTTGGGGCGGGACAGCTCCTACAATGAGCAGTTCTTC.

The CDR3 coding sequence is TGCGCCAGCGGAAACTCCGGGACATCCTACAATGAGCAGTTCTTC. The encoded protein is CASGNSGTSYNEQFF. The V call is TRBV5-1, the J call TRBJ2-1; possibly TRBD1 for D (6 bases). Per germline, CDR1 SGHRS and CDR2 YFSETQ. The CDR3 spans 15 residues. Trimming cost V 7 bases and J 1 base, with 15 bases left between them.

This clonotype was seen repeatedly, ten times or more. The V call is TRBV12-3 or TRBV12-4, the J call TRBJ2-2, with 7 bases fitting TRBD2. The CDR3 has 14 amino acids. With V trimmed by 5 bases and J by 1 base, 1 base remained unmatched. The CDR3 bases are TGTGCCAGCAGTAAGCGGGGGAACACCGGGGAGCTGTTTTTT. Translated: CASSKRGNTGELFF.

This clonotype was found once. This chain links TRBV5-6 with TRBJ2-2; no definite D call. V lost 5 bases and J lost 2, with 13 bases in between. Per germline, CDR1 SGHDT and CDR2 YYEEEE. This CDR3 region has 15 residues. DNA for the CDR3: TGTGCCAGCAGTCTCTACGGCAAAAACACCGGGGAGCTGTTTTTT. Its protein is CASSLYGKNTGELFF.

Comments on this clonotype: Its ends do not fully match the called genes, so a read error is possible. The CDR3 DNA follows: TGTGCCAGCAGCGGGACTAGCGGGGCCACAGATACGCGGTATTTT. It specifies CASSGTSGATDTRYF. This chain connects TRBV2 to TRBJ2-3, with TRBD2 matching 13 bases. The germline V gene has CDR1 SNHLY and CDR2 FYNNEI. The CDR3 extends over 15 amino acids.

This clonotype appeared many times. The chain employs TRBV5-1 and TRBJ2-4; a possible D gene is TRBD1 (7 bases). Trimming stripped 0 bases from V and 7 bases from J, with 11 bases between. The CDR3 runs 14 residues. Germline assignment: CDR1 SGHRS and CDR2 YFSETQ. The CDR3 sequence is CASSLGPGGNIQYF. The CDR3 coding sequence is TGCGCCAGCAGCTTGGGTCCAGGGGGGAACATTCAGTACTTC.

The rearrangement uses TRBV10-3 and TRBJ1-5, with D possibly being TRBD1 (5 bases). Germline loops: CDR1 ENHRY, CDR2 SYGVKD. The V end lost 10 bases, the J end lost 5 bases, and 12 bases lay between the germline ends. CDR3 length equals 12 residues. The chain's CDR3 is CATSTGDQPQHF. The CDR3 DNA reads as TGTGCCACCTCAACAGGAGATCAGCCCCAGCATTTT.

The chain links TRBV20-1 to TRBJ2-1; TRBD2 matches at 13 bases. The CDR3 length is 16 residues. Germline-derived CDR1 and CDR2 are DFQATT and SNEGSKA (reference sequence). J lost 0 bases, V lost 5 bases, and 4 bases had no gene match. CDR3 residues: CSAGTSGTSSYNEQFF. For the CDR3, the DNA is TGCAGTGCTGGGACTAGCGGGACGAGCTCCTACAATGAGCAGTTCTTC.

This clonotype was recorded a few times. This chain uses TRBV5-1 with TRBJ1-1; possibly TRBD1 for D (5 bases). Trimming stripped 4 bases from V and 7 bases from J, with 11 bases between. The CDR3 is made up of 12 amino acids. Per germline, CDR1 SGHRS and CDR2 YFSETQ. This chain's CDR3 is CASSSREGEAFF. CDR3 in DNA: TGCGCCAGCAGCAGCAGGGAGGGTGAAGCTTTCTTT.

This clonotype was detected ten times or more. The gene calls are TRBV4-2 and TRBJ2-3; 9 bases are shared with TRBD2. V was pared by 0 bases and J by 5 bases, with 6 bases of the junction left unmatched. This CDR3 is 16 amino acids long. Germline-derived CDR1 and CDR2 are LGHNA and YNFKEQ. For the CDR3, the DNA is TGTGCCAGCAGCCAAGATCTTGGTAGCGGGGGAGATACGCAGTATTTT. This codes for CASSQDLGSGGDTQYF.

The CDR3 coding sequence is TGTGCCAGCAGCTTTTTTATTCCCGAGACCCAGTACTTC. Protein sequence: CASSFFIPETQYF. The V and J genes are TRBV5-6 and TRBJ2-5; D is unresolved. The CDR3 extends over 13 amino acids. The V gene lost 2 bases and the J gene lost 5 bases, with 10 bases spanning the gap. Looked up from germline, CDR1 is SGHDT and CDR2 is YYEEEE.

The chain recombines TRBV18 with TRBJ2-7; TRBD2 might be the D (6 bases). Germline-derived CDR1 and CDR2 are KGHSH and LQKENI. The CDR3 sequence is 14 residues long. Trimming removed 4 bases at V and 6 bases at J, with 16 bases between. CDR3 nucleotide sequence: TGTGCCAGCTCACAAACGGGGGAAAGGGGCGAGCAGTACTTC. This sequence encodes CASSQTGERGEQYF. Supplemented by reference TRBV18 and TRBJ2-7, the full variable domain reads NAGVMQNPRHLVRRRGQEARLRCSPMKGHSHVYWYRQLPEEGLKFMVYLQKENIIDESGMPKERFSAEFPKEGPSILRIQQVVRGDSAAYFCASSQTGERGEQYFGPGTRLTVT.

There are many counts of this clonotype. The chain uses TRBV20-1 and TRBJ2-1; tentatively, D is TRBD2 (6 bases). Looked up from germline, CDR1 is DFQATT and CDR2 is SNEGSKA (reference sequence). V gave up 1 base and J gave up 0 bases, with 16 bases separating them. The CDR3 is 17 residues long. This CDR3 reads CSARASGLQSSYNEQFF. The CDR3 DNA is TGCAGTGCTAGAGCGTCGGGACTTCAAAGCTCCTACAATGAGCAGTTCTTC.

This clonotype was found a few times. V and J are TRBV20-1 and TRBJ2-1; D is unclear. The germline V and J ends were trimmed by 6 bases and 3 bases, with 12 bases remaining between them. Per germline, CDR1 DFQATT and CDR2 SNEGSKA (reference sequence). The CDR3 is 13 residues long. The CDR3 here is CSAMTPVYNEQFF. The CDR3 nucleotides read TGCAGTGCAATGACACCGGTCTACAATGAGCAGTTCTTC.

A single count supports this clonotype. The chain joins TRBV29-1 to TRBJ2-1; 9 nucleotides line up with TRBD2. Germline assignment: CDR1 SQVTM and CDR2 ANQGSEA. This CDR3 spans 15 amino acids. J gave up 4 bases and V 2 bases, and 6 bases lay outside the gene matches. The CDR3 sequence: CSVETRGGVYNEQFF. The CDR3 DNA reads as TGCAGCGTTGAAACCCGCGGGGGGGTTTACAATGAGCAGTTCTTC.

The CDR3 sequence: CASSSQGAGGGTQYF. The CDR3 DNA is TGTGCCAGCAGCTCACAGGGCGCCGGGGGGGGTACGCAGTATTTT. The chain joins TRBV11-2 to TRBJ2-3; TRBD2 matches at 8 bases. The CDR3 has 15 amino acids. The V gene end was trimmed by 4 bases and the J gene end by 8 bases; junction bases not matched to a gene: 11. Germline CDR1 and CDR2: SGHAT and FQNNGV.

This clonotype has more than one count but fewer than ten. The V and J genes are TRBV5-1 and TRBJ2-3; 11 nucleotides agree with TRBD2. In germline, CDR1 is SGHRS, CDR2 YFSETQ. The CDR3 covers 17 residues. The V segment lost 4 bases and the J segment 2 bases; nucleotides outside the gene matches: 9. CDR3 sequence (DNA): TGCGCCAGCAGCGGAAATAGCGGGGGGGAAAACACAGATACGCAGTATTTT. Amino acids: CASSGNSGGENTDTQYF.

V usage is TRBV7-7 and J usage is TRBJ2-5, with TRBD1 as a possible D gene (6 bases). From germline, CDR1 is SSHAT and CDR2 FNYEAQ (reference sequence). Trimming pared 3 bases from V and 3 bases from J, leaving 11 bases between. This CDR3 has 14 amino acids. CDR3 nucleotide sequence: TGTGCCAGCAGCTTGACAGGAGGAAAAGAGACCCAGTACTTC. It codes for CASSLTGGKETQYF.

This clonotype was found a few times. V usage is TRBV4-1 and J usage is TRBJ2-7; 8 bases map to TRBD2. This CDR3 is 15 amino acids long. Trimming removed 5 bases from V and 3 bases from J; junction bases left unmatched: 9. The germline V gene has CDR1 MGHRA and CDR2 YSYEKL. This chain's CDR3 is CASSFRRTSYYEQYF. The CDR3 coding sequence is TGCGCCAGCAGCTTCCGTAGGACTAGCTACTACGAGCAGTACTTC.

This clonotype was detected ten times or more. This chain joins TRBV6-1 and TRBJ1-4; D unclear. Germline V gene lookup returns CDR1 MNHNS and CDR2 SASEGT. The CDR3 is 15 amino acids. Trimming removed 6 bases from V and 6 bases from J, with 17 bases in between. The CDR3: CASREDGGRYEKLFF. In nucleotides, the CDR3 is TGTGCCAGCAGAGAGGATGGCGGCAGATATGAAAAACTGTTTTTT.

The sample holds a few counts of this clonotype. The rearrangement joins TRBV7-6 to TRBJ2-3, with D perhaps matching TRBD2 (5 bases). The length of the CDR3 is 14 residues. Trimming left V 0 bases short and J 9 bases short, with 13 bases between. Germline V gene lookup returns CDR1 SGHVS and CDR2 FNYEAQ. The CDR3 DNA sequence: TGTGCCAGCAGCTTAGCTGTCCGGGAAACGACGCAGTATTTT. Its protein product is CASSLAVRETTQYF.

CDR3 sequence (DNA): TGCAGTGCTTCCCGGGCGGCAAGCTACACCTTC. Translating it yields CSASRAASYTF. V gene TRBV20-1 combines with J gene TRBJ1-2; D gene ambiguous. CDR3 size: 11 residues. Trimming shortened V by 5 bases and J by 9 bases, and 13 bases separated the two germline ends. The germline V gene has CDR1 DFQATT and CDR2 SNEGSKA (reference sequence).

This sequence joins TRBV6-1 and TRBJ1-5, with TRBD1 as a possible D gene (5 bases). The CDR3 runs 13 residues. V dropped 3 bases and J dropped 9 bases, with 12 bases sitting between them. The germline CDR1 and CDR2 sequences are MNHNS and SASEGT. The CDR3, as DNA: TGTGCCAGCAGTGAGTGGGGGGAGCGGCCCCAGCATTTT. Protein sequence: CASSEWGERPQHF.

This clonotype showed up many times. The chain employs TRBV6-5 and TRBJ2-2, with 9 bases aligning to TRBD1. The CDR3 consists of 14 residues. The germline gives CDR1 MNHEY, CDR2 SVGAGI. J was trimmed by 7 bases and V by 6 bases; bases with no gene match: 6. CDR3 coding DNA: TGTGCCAGCAGCCGACAGGGGGGCGGCGGGGAGCTGTTTTTT. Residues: CASSRQGGGGELFF.